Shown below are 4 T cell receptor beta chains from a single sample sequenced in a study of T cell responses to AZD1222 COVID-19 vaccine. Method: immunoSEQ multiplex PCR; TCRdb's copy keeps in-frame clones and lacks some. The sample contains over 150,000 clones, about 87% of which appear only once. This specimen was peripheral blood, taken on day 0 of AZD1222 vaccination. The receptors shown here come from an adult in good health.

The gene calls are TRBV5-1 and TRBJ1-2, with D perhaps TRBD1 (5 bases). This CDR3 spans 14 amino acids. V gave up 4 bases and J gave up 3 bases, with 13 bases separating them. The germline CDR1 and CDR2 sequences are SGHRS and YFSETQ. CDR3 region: CASSPGPPDYGYTF. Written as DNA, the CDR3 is TGCGCCAGCAGCCCAGGGCCGCCTGACTATGGCTACACCTTC. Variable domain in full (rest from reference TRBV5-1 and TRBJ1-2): KAGVTQTPRYLIKTRGQQVTLSCSPISGHRSVSWYQQTPGQGLQFLFEYFSETQRNKGNFPGRFSGRQFSNSRSEMNVSTLELGDSALYLCASSPGPPDYGYTFGSGTRLTVV.

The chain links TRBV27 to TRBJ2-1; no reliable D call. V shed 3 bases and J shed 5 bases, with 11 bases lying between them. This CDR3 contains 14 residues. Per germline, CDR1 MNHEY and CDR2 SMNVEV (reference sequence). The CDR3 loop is CASSFGSFNNEQFF. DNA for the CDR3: TGTGCCAGCAGTTTCGGCAGCTTCAACAATGAGCAGTTCTTC.

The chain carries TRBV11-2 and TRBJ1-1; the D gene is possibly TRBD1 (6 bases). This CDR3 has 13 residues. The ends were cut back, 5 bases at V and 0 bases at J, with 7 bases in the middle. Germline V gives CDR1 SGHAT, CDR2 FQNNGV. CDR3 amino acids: CASSGQLNTEAFF. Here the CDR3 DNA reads TGTGCCAGCAGCGGACAGTTGAACACTGAAGCTTTCTTT.

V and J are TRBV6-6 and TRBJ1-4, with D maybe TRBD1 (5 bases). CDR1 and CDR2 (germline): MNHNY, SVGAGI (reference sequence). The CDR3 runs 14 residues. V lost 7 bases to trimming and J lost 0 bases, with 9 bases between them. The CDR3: CASNRGSTNEKLFF. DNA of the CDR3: TGTGCCAGCAATAGGGGATCAACTAATGAAAAACTGTTTTTT.